Listed below are T cell receptor beta chains from one sample, sequenced in a study of blood T cell repertoires in COVID-19. Sequencing used immunoSEQ multiplex PCR; TCRdb keeps in-frame clones, though not all of them. The sample shows about 160,000 clones, less than 90% of them seen only once. Source material: PBMCs or T cells enriched from blood (not recorded which). The receptors derive from a woman between 45 and 65 years old who had recovered from COVID-19. The CDR3 runs from the conserved cysteine through the conserved F or W. The order of the fields is V gene, clone size, J gene, CDR3 protein. Clone size, where shown, is once, few, many, or a class for clones that have expanded.

V gene: TRBV20-1; clone size: -; J gene: TRBJ2-1; CDR3 protein: CSAISFEQFF
V gene: TRBV18; clone size: -; J gene: TRBJ2-1; CDR3 protein: CASSDRTGASYNEQFF
V gene: TRBV6-4; clone size: -; J gene: TRBJ2-1; CDR3 protein: CASSVQGYINEQFF
V gene: TRBV14; clone size: -; J gene: TRBJ1-1; CDR3 protein: CASSQAYLGFTEAFF
V gene: TRBV18; clone size: -; J gene: TRBJ1-6; CDR3 protein: CASSPEGAYNSPLHF
V gene: TRBV9; clone size: -; J gene: TRBJ2-7; CDR3 protein: CASSVGASERGEQYF
V gene: TRBV6-5; clone size: -; J gene: TRBJ2-7; CDR3 protein: CASSLGTGWTYEQYF
V gene: TRBV25-1; clone size: -; J gene: TRBJ2-2; CDR3 protein: CASRQGGGDTGELFF
V gene: TRBV18; clone size: -; J gene: TRBJ2-2; CDR3 protein: CASSDRGYTGELFF
V gene: TRBV18; clone size: once; J gene: TRBJ1-1; CDR3 protein: CASSKTEKNTEAFF
V gene: TRBV25-1; clone size: -; J gene: TRBJ2-1; CDR3 protein: CASSEFGAGRQFF
V gene: TRBV28; clone size: -; J gene: TRBJ1-1; CDR3 protein: CASSSYKGQGAEAFF
V gene: TRBV2; clone size: -; J gene: TRBJ1-6; CDR3 protein: CASTGTGGSSPPHF
V gene: TRBV7-9; clone size: -; J gene: TRBJ2-2; CDR3 protein: CASSTRDRPTGELFF
V gene: TRBV14; clone size: -; J gene: TRBJ2-3; CDR3 protein: CASSQASGRRTDTQYF
V gene: TRBV19; clone size: -; J gene: TRBJ1-5; CDR3 protein: CASLPGPGDNQPQHF
V gene: TRBV6-5; clone size: -; J gene: TRBJ1-2; CDR3 protein: CASSPAGAIYGYTF
V gene: TRBV19; clone size: -; J gene: TRBJ1-4; CDR3 protein: CASSPGTLTNEKLFF
V gene: TRBV5-5; clone size: -; J gene: TRBJ2-1; CDR3 protein: CASSFPQTGGNEQFF
V gene: TRBV6-1; clone size: -; J gene: TRBJ1-5; CDR3 protein: CASSEKESHNQPQHF
V gene: TRBV9; clone size: -; J gene: TRBJ2-1; CDR3 protein: CASSDSGGEQFF
V gene: TRBV5-4; clone size: few; J gene: TRBJ2-1; CDR3 protein: CASSRTGQGGDEQFF
V gene: TRBV28; clone size: -; J gene: TRBJ2-7; CDR3 protein: CASSSPGESYEQYF
V gene: TRBV3-1/TRBV3-2; clone size: -; J gene: TRBJ2-7; CDR3 protein: CASSQLAGDLHEQYF
V gene: TRBV15; clone size: -; J gene: TRBJ2-3; CDR3 protein: CATTLGRGTGLADTQYF
V gene: TRBV27; clone size: once; J gene: TRBJ2-2; CDR3 protein: CASSLFSTGELFF
V gene: TRBV9; clone size: -; J gene: TRBJ2-1; CDR3 protein: CASSVGLATVNNEQFF
V gene: TRBV28; clone size: -; J gene: TRBJ2-7; CDR3 protein: CASSFRGLAGEEQYF
V gene: TRBV4-2; clone size: few; J gene: TRBJ2-1; CDR3 protein: CASSQAQLAGNSYEQFF
V gene: TRBV6-5; clone size: -; J gene: TRBJ1-1; CDR3 protein: CASRKQVLNTEAFF
V gene: TRBV27; clone size: -; J gene: TRBJ2-1; CDR3 protein: CASSLTSGTVAEQFF
V gene: TRBV19; clone size: -; J gene: TRBJ1-2; CDR3 protein: CASSMYVNSDGYTF
V gene: TRBV4-2; clone size: -; J gene: TRBJ2-7; CDR3 protein: CASSRNLGDSSYEQYF
V gene: TRBV18; clone size: -; J gene: TRBJ2-3; CDR3 protein: CASSPLSGQITDTQYF
V gene: TRBV3-1/TRBV3-2; clone size: -; J gene: TRBJ1-6; CDR3 protein: CASRMTGNNSPLHF
V gene: TRBV24-1; clone size: -; J gene: TRBJ2-7; CDR3 protein: CATSDSHRVEQYF
V gene: TRBV19; clone size: once; J gene: TRBJ1-1; CDR3 protein: CASSRGRVTAHEVNTEAFF